This T cell receptor beta chain was identified during a study of T cells after yellow fever vaccination. V was clipped by 6 bases and J by 5 bases; unmatched bases: 5. From germline, CDR1 is DFQATT and CDR2 SNEGSKA (reference sequence). The length of the CDR3 is 12 residues. A single record per CDR3 protein comes from TCRdb applying MiXCR to the 5' RACE reads. Of roughly 310,000 distinct CDR3 sequences in the sample, roughly 3.5% are singletons; the top ten hold about 20%. This clonotype was observed at least ten times. The source material was PBMCs, sampled on the day of the yellow fever booster vaccination. This clonotype was sampled from a man aged 18 to 30 who received the YFV17D yellow fever vaccine. V and J are TRBV20-1 and TRBJ2-5; 8 bases fit TRBD2. CDR3 sequence reads: CSALAGGETQYF. DNA for the CDR3: TGCAGTGCCCTAGCGGGTGGGGAGACCCAGTACTTC.